This T cell receptor (beta chain) derives from a study of cytomegalovirus exposure and HLA in healthy donors. Notes on the study in general: Presence/absence analyses assumed roughly uniform sequencing depth across donors.

Regarding this clone: Its antigen remains unidentified. A read error may produce the germline difference seen at one junction end.

PCR amplification relied on 60 Vbeta primers (plus 13 Jbeta primers). TCRdb's table, derived via immunoSEQ multiplex PCR, lists solely in-frame clones and lacks some. Here the sample spans about 64,000 clones, over 60% being singletons. The sample comprised PBMCs. The receptor was isolated from a woman aged 50 to 65 in good health and CMV-seronegative.

The CDR3: CASSLAGAITDTQYF. In DNA, the CDR3 is TGTGCTAGCAGCTTGGCAGGCGCTATCACAGATACGCAGTATTTT. This rearrangement joins TRBV7-7 to TRBJ2-3; D remains ambiguous. Germline CDR1 and CDR2: SSHAT and FNYEAQ (reference sequence). CDR3 size: 15 residues.